This TCR beta chain derives from a study of T-cell memory formation after mild COVID-19. Regarding the study as a whole: The CD4+ clones that contracted clustered mainly within CM and EM, and the CD8+ clones concentrated in EMRA.

TCRdb redid the calling of the 5' RACE reads with MiXCR, one entry per CDR3 protein. The sample shows around 430,000 distinct CDR3 sequences, approximately 16% of them seen only once. Trimming left V 6 bases short and J 7 bases short, with 13 bases between. This CDR3 has 14 amino acids. Germline assignment: CDR1 ENHRY and CDR2 SYGVKD. This clonotype occurred many times. The antigen remains unidentified. The specimen was PBMCs or a T cell subset sorted from them (not recorded which). This sequence originates from a man in his late teens or twenties who had mild COVID-19 (a few samples of this study predate the infection). Cell type and time point are not known. This rearrangement joins TRBV10-3 to TRBJ1-6, with D perhaps TRBD1 (6 bases). Written as DNA, the CDR3 is TGTGCCATCAGAGGACAGTTGGGGAATTCACCCCTCCACTTT. The encoded protein is CAIRGQLGNSPLHF.